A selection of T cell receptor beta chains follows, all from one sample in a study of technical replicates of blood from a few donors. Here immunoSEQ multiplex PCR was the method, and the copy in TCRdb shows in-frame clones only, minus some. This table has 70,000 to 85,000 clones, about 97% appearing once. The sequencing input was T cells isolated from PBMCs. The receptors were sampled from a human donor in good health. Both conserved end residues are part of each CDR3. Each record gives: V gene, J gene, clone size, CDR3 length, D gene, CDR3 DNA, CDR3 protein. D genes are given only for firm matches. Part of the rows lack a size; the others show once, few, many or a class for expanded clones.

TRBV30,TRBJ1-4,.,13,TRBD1,TGTGCCTTCGACAGGGGGCATCGTGAAAAACTGTTTTTT,CAFDRGHREKLFF
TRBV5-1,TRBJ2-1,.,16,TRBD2,TGCGCCAGCAGCTTGGGACTAGCGGAGGCCTACAATGAGCAGTTCTTC,CASSLGLAEAYNEQFF
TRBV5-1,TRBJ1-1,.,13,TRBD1,TGCGCCAGCAGCTTGCACAGGGGCACTGAAGCTTTCTTT,CASSLHRGTEAFF
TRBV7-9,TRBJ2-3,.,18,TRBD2,TGTGCCAGCAGCTTAGGGGAGCTAGCGGGGTGGTGGGCAGATACGCAGTATTTT,CASSLGELAGWWADTQYF
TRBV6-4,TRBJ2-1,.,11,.,TGTGCCAGCAGTCAGGGTAATGAGCAGTTCTTC,CASSQGNEQFF
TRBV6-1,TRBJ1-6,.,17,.,TGTGCCAGCAGTGGACAGCGCCTTAGCTCCTATAATTCACCCCTCCACTTT,CASSGQRLSSYNSPLHF
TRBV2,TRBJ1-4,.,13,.,TGTGCCAGCAGTACAGATACGAATGAAAAACTGTTTTTT,CASSTDTNEKLFF
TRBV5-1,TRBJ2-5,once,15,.,TGCGCCAGCAGCTTGGCGCACCAGGTTCAAGAGACCCAGTACTTC,CASSLAHQVQETQYF
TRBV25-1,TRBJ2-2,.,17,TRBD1,TGTGCCAGCAGTGATCCCGGACAGGGTGGTGGACCCGGGGAGCTGTTTTTT,CASSDPGQGGGPGELFF
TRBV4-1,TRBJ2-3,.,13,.,TGCGCCAGCAGCCAAGCCCCCGCAGATACGCAGTATTTT,CASSQAPADTQYF
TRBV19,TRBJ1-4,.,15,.,TGTGCCAGTAGTACGTCCGACAGTTATAATGAAAAACTGTTTTTT,CASSTSDSYNEKLFF
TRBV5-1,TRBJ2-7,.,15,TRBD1,TGCGCCAGCAGCTTGTCCACAGGGGCCTTGAGGGAGCAGTACTTC,CASSLSTGALREQYF
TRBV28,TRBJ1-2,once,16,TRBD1,TGTGCCAGCAGTCGGGACAGGGGGGCTACATACTATGGCTACACCTTC,CASSRDRGATYYGYTF
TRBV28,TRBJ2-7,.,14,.,TGTGCCAGCAAACTATCCCGGGGAGCCACCGAGCAGTACTTC,CASKLSRGATEQYF
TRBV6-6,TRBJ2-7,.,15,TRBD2,TGTGCCAGCAGTTACTCGGCGGGAGGTAGTTACGAGCAGTACTTC,CASSYSAGGSYEQYF
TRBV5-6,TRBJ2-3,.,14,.,TGTGCCAGCAGTAGAAGGACTAACACAGATACGCAGTATTTT,CASSRRTNTDTQYF
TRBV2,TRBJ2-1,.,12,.,TGTGCCAGCAGTGACAGGGTGAATGAGCAGTTCTTC,CASSDRVNEQFF
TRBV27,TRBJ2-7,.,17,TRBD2,TGTGCCAGCAGTTTGAAGGGACTAGCTTCCCAATACTACGAGCAGTACTTC,CASSLKGLASQYYEQYF
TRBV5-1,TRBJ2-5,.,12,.,TGCGCCAGCAGCTTGGCCGGAGAGACCCAGTACTTC,CASSLAGETQYF
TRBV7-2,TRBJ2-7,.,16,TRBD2,TGTGCCAGCAGCTTGAGGGGAGGGGTGAGGGCCTACGAGCAGTACTTC,CASSLRGGVRAYEQYF
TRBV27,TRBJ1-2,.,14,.,TGTGCCAGCAGAAGTCATCCCGAGCGGGATGGCTACACCTTC,CASRSHPERDGYTF
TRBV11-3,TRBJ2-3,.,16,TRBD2,TGTGCCAGCAGTCGTCTAGCGGGGTCGCGCACAGATACGCAGTATTTT,CASSRLAGSRTDTQYF
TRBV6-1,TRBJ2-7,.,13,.,TGTGCCAGCAGTGAAGACAGCCCCTACGAGCAGTACTTC,CASSEDSPYEQYF
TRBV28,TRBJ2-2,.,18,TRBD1,TGTGCCAGCAGTTCCCCACCATCCAAGGGACAGGGTGCCGGGGAGCTGTTTTTT,CASSSPPSKGQGAGELFF
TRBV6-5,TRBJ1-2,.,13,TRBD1,TGTGCCAGCAGTCGGGACAGGACCAATGGCTACACCTTC,CASSRDRTNGYTF
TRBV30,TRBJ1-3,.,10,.,TGTGCCTGGAGCATAAACACCATATATTTT,CAWSINTIYF
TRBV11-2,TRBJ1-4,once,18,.,TGTGCCAGCAGCTTACACGCCCCAAGACAGGTTCTTTATGAAAAACTGTTTTTT,CASSLHAPRQVLYEKLFF
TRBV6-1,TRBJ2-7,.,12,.,TGTGCCAGCAGCTCCTTTATATACGAGCAGTACTTC,CASSSFIYEQYF
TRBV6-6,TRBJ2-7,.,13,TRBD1,TGTGCCAGCAGTGGACAGGTTACCTACGAGCAGTACTTC,CASSGQVTYEQYF
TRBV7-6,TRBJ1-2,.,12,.,TGTGCCAGCAGCTTAGATGATAGTGGCTACACCTTC,CASSLDDSGYTF
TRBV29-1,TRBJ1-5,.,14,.,TGCAGCGTTGCCGTGGACAGCCGCAATCAGCCCCAGCATTTT,CSVAVDSRNQPQHF
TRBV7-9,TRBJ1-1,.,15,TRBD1,TGTGCCAGCAGTGTTCCTGGGACAGTAGACACTGAAGCTTTCTTT,CASSVPGTVDTEAFF
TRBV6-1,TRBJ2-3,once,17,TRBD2,TGTGCCAGCAGTGAATGGTTAGCGGGAGTTCGGACAGATACGCAGTATTTT,CASSEWLAGVRTDTQYF
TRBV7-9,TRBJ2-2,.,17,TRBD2,TGTGCCAGCAGCTTAGTCCCTAGCGGGAACGGCACCGGGGAGCTGTTTTTT,CASSLVPSGNGTGELFF
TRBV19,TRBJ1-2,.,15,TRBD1,TGTGCCAGTAGTATGGGGTCAGGGGGCGCGTATGGCTACACCTTC,CASSMGSGGAYGYTF
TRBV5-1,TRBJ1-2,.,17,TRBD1,TGCGCCAGCAGCTTGTCAGGGGGCCCCTCCTTAGACTATGGCTACACCTTC,CASSLSGGPSLDYGYTF
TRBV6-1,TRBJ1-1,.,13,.,TGTGCCAGCAGTGGACAGCCTAACACTGAAGCTTTCTTT,CASSGQPNTEAFF
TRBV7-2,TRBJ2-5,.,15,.,TGTGCCAGCAGCTGGCTTGTTGGGCTACAAGAGACCCAGTACTTC,CASSWLVGLQETQYF
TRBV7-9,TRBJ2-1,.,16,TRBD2,TGTGCCAGCAGCCTCTGGACTAGCGGGAGCACCAATGAGCAGTTCTTC,CASSLWTSGSTNEQFF
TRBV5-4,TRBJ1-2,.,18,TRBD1,TGTGCCAGCAGCGGGAAGGACAGGGTCTCCCTAGGGAGGAATGGCTACACCTTC,CASSGKDRVSLGRNGYTF
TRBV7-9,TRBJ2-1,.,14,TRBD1,TGTGCCAGCAGCTCCCTTAAGGGGGCCAATGAGCAGTTCTTC,CASSSLKGANEQFF
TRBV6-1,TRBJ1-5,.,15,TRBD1,TGTGCCAGCAGCTTGGACAGGGCAGGCAATCAGCCCCAGCATTTT,CASSLDRAGNQPQHF
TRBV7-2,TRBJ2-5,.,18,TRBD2,TGTGCCAGCAGCTTAGCAGAGGGACTAGCGGGGGGGCAAGAGACCCAGTACTTC,CASSLAEGLAGGQETQYF
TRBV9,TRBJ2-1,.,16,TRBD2,TGTGCCAGCAGCCCCCACGGGGGGGCCACCTACAATGAGCAGTTCTTC,CASSPHGGATYNEQFF
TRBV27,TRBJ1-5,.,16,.,TGTGCCAGCATGGGGGTGGGACTCGGGAGCAATCAGCCCCAGCATTTT,CASMGVGLGSNQPQHF
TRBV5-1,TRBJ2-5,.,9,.,TGCGCCAGCACGGAGACCCAGTACTTC,CASTETQYF
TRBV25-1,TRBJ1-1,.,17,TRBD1,TGTGCCAGCAGTGAAGAAGGGGGCCTGATTATGAACACTGAAGCTTTCTTT,CASSEEGGLIMNTEAFF
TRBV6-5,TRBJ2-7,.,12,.,TGTGCCAGCAGAACAGGGTCCTACGAGCAGTACTTC,CASRTGSYEQYF
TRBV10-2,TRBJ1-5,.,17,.,TGCGCCAGCAGTGATGTCGGTTGGGCATCGGCAGGCCAGCCCCAGCATTTT,CASSDVGWASAGQPQHF
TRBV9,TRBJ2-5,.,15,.,TGTGCCAGCAGCGCAAGCGGAGGGACAGTAGGGACCCAGTACTTC,CASSASGGTVGTQYF